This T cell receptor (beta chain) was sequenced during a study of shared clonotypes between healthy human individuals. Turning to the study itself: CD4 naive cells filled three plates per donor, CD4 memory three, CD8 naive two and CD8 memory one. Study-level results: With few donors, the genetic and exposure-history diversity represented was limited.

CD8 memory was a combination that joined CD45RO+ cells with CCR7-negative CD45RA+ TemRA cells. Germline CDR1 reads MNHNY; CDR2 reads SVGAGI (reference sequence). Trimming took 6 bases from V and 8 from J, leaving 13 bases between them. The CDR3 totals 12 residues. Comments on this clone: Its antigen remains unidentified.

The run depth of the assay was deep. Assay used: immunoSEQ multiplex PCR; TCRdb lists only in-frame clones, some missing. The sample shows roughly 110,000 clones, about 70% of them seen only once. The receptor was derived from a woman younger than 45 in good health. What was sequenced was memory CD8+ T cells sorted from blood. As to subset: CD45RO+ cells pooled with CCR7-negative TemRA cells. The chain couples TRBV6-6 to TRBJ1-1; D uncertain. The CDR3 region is CASRTLGGEAFF. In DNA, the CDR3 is TGTGCCAGCAGGACCCTCGGAGGAGAAGCTTTCTTT.